Listed here is a single TCR beta chain. What antigen it recognizes has not been identified. The record has no base qualities; no much larger clone is one base away. Libraries were prepared through the immunoSEQ multiplex PCR assay. For the multiplex PCR, a mixture combining 60 forward primers for TCR Vbeta segments and 13 reverse primers for TCR Jbeta segments was used. Amplification of the CDR3 region of rearranged TCR beta genes was performed with a multiplex PCR assay on genomic DNA. The amplified TCR beta libraries were sequenced on the Illumina HiSeq System as 87-base-pair reads. Concerning the study's data processing: In a later analysis, some 80 million unique TCR beta chains were counted across the 500 to 850 repertoires, and roughly 11 million of these chains were shared by at least two donors. To remove PCR and sequencing errors, raw reads were error-corrected and collapsed into unique sequences using a nearest-neighbor algorithm that merged closely related sequences. To assign V, D and J gene segments, CDR3 sequences were aligned to IMGT reference sequences. For a sequence to be retained, a match of at least six nucleotides was required to both a V gene segment and a J gene segment. Rearrangements were classified as productive when the CDR3 lacked stop codons and remained in frame with V and J, and all other rearrangements were classified as non-productive. CDR3 was defined according to IMGT convention as the region running from the second conserved V-encoded cysteine to the conserved J-encoded phenylalanine. In an earlier analysis of 550 to 650 of the donors, sequences lacking an unambiguous match to a single V gene segment were excluded. An earlier analysis of 550 to 650 of the donors classified V segments as functional when productive rearrangements were above 56.7% and as segregating when the standard deviation between donors was above 5%. A statistical classification framework was built to diagnose cytomegalovirus status from the catalog of TCR beta chain sequences. In a later analysis, TCR nucleotide sequences were compared against IMGT/GENE-DB human TR gene sequences so that V and J genes could be assigned. Using the TCRdist pipeline, a later analysis assigned CDR3 sequences along with most-parsimonious VDJ recombination scenarios. In a later analysis, each TCR beta chain was defined by its CDR3 amino acid sequence together with its V-gene family, and reads lacking a unique V-gene family were excluded. A later analysis removed 500 to 650 highly shared, low-generation-probability nucleotide sequences to deal with suspected cross-contamination and a sequencing artifact. In a later analysis, a clonal expansion index was calculated for each public chain from normalized within-repertoire ranks of inferred template counts. Generation probabilities in a later analysis came from a VDJ recombination model fitted to out-of-frame rearrangements, and those results were checked against IGoR. Hypergeometric tests were used in a later analysis to score TCR-TCR, TCR-HLA and TCR-CMV co-occurrence, with a repertoire-size bias correction applied to the TCR pairs. In a later analysis, false discovery rates were estimated by permuting HLA or CMV assignments 20 times. In a later analysis, co-occurring TCRs were grouped with DBSCAN, and TCRdist sequence similarity was added when clustering was performed within HLA-allele-positive subsets. Co-occurrence clustering excluded repertoires with fewer than 30,000 or more than 120,000 public chains, plus five with anomalous nucleotide sharing. Imported from immuneACCESS, the table was reduced by TCRdb to in-frame sequences with V and J called. These copies leave out some clones; in studies compared against another copy, an unresolved V gene accounts for under half, and the cause of the remainder is not known. D and trimming come from the DNA, and the V and J calls and clone size come from that table. In all, the sample holds roughly 150,000 clones, and 70% to 85% of those were seen once. More than 1.3% of the sample goes to the ten largest clones.

The CDR3 numbers 14 residues from cysteine through phenylalanine. Just CDR3 DNA is preserved here, 42 bases in frame from base 1. CDR1 and CDR2, looked up from the germline V gene (reference sequence), are GTSNPN and SVGIG. V is reduced by 6 bases and J by 0 bases, leaving a spacing of 12 bases between them. The cohort comprised some 730 healthy bone marrow donors. At the time of sampling, all cohort members were nominally healthy, though unrecorded immune exposures were likely present. The donor was CMV seronegative and belonged to the group of under 400 seronegative cohort members. Each donor provided a peripheral blood sample, and peripheral blood mononuclear cells were used for TCR beta sequencing. The Qiagen DNeasy Blood Extraction Kit was used to extract genomic DNA from the blood cell samples. This specimen comes from a study of cytomegalovirus exposure and HLA in healthy donors (dated by TCRdb to about 2017). Background for the entire study: An earlier analysis of roughly 500 of the donors reported approximately 260 Gb of sequence data and 117 million unique TCR beta sequences obtained from around 180 million T cells. An early release covering more than 500 HLA-typed donors comprised 300 to 350 gigabases of sequencing data and around 80 million unique TCR sequences. Among the roughly 400 genotyped donors, around 81% belonged to the genetic ancestry cluster associated with self-reported Caucasian donors. The study was designed to test whether signatures of past pathogen exposure could be identified by cataloging public T cell receptors. The T cell repertoires of several hundred subjects were profiled by immunosequencing and related to cytomegalovirus serostatus. Along with the approximately 650-subject first cohort, a separate validation cohort of around 120 different subjects was used. To predict cytomegalovirus infection status, the study brought together high-throughput TCR immunosequencing, statistical association of individual TCRs with disease status, and machine learning. A later analysis re-analyzed previously published TCR beta repertoires from approximately 670 donors and added high-resolution HLA genotyping to study TCR occurrence patterns. Rather than drawing on any new phenotypic data, the later analysis identified candidate immune exposures from TCR beta sequences and the way those sequences occurred across donors. In an earlier analysis of a few hundred of the donors, high-throughput TCR beta sequencing was used to judge whether each TCR beta V gene segment behaved as functional or pseudogenic. Donor age, sex, ethnicity and CMV serostatus were compiled alongside the repertoire data. A later genetic analysis used genome-wide SNP genotypes for about 65% of the 666 donors, treating that subset as a discovery cohort. All discovery cohort repertoires had been generated on a single sequencing platform. Class I and class II HLA loci were covered by the typing at four-digit resolution. Typing coverage differed by locus: A, B, C, DRB1 and DQB1 were typed in roughly 629-630 donors, DQA1 in roughly 500, DPA1 in roughly 590, and DPB1 in around 440. Four to six DR-DQ haplotypes were handled as single units for association and clustering, since linkage in the cohort was strong. Among about 360 genotyped donors of the cohort, an average of about 240,000 unique TCR beta nucleotide sequences were sequenced per donor, roughly 20% of them non-productive. The study at large found these results: This cohort had only TCR beta chains sequenced, and the lack of alpha or paired-chain data limited which features could be detected. In a later analysis, around 15,000 TCR beta sequences were associated with specific HLA alleles at a false discovery rate of 0.05. A later analysis found that most CMV-associated TCR beta chains appeared HLA-restricted, with HLA associations seemingly driven largely by CMV exposure. The authors suggested that the approach could potentially be extended to other disease states and immunological phenotypes. In vitro tests confirmed that three of the cytomegalovirus-associated TCR beta chains recognize cytomegalovirus antigens. Because the 87-base-pair reads could not distinguish some IMGT-functional V segments, including TRBV6-2 and TRBV6-3, those segments were excluded. A later genetic analysis associated a missense DCLRE1C variant with V-gene and J-gene trimming of TCR beta chains, and an independent cohort replicated the association. A cluster of highly shared sequence variants was judged likely to represent a technical artifact of the sequencing pipeline. For the cohort, immune exposure information was limited to CMV serostatus. According to a later analysis, TCR association rates differed among HLA loci, with DRB1 alleles showing the most associated TCRs and HLA-C alleles showing the fewest. The earlier analysis of 587 of the donors excluded over 15 rarely observed V segments, including chromosome 9 orphons, because counts were too low. In a later genetic analysis, fewer N-insertions in productive TCRs were reported among donors in an Asian-associated ancestry cluster than the approximately 670-donor mean. In an earlier analysis of about 550 of the donors, most TCR beta V segments were observed in productive rearrangements about 90% or about 30% of the time, broadly matching IMGT annotations. The study gave a list of under 200 TCR beta chains associated with cytomegalovirus. Most TCR sequences were observed very rarely across donors, whereas some public TCRs were present in many individuals. Strong co-occurrence of HLA alleles, especially DR and DQ, made assigning TCR associations to individual alleles difficult. Because HLA typing was missing for some donors at each locus, association tests included only the typed subset. A further reported finding was that TCR beta sequences accurately predicted the HLA-A and HLA-B alleles for most subjects in the first cohort. The presence/absence analyses assumed that sequencing depth was roughly uniform across donors, and that assumption may not be true. The classifier was reported to diagnose cytomegalovirus status with high specificity and sensitivity in both the original cohort and the validation cohort. According to a later analysis, parvovirus B19, influenza, CMV and Epstein-Barr virus appeared linked to several top co-occurrence clusters. Compared with equally common non-associated chains, HLA-associated TCR beta chains in a later analysis were more clonally expanded and had lower generation probabilities. Correlated functional status among segregating V segments might reflect linkage disequilibrium, but an unknown experimental factor could not be ruled out.

The rearrangement combines TRBV30 with TRBJ1-5; no confident D gene assignment can be made. Sequencing was carried out using PBMCs. This receptor was identified in a male donor in good health and CMV-seronegative. The CDR3 reads as follows: CACSLAYSNQPQHF. Read as DNA, the sequence is TGTGCCTGTAGCCTGGCTTATAGCAATCAGCCCCAGCATTTT.